This T cell receptor beta chain derives from a study of blood T cell repertoires in COVID-19. Study-level background: Acute and convalescent COVID-19 specimens originated in the United States, Italy and Spain.

The authors' processing: Amplification with reference gene primers provided the estimates of nucleated cell counts. Profiled with immunoSEQ multiplex PCR; TCRdb holds only in-frame clones, not every one. The DNA gave D and trimming, while V, J and clone size come from that table. Among under 300,000 clones listed, 80% to 90% were seen once. Germline loops: CDR1 LNHDA, CDR2 SQIVND (reference sequence). The CDR3 has 15 amino acids. Germline trimming cut 3 bases from V and 1 base from J; bases unmatched to any gene: 2. The chain links TRBV19 to TRBJ1-5, with TRBD1 matching over 8 bases. Sequences were obtained from peripheral blood. The origin of this receptor is a woman in her thirties or forties who had recovered from COVID-19. DNA for the CDR3: TGTGCCAGTAGTATTGGGGACAGGAGCAATCAGCCCCAGCATTTT. Protein sequence: CASSIGDRSNQPQHF.